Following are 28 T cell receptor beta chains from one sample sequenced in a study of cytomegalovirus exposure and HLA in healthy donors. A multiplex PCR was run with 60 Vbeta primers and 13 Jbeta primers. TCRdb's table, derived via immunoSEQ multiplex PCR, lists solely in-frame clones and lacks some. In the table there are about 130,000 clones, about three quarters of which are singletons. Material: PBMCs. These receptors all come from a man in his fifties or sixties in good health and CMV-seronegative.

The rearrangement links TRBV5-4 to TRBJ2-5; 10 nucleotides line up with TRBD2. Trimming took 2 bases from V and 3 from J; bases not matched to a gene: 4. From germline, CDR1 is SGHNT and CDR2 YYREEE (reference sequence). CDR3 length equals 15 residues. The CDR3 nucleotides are TGTGCCAGCAGCTTAAGCGGGGGGGCGGAAGAGACCCAGTACTTC. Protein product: CASSLSGGAEETQYF.

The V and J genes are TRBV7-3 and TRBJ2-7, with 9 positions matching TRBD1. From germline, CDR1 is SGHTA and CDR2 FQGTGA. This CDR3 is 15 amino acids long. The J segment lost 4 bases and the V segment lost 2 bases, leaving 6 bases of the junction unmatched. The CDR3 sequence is CASSLLPDRGYEQYF. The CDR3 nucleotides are TGTGCCAGCAGCTTACTTCCGGACAGGGGTTACGAGCAGTACTTC.

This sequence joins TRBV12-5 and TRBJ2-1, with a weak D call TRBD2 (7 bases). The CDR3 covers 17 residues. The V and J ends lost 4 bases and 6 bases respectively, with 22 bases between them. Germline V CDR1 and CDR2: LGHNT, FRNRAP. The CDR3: CASGSYIGGEGPNEQFF. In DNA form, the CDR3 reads TGTGCTAGTGGTTCCTACATAGGGGGGGAGGGGCCCAATGAGCAGTTCTTC.

CDR3 protein: CAIRPGTGNQPQHF. CDR3 nucleotides: TGTGCCATCCGTCCCGGGACAGGGAACCAGCCCCAGCATTTT. The chain combines TRBV10-3 with TRBJ1-5, with 9 bases that match TRBD1. This CDR3 is 14 amino acids long. The junction had 9 bases not matched to a gene; V was cut back by 8 bases and J by 7 bases. Germline V gives CDR1 ENHRY, CDR2 SYGVKD.

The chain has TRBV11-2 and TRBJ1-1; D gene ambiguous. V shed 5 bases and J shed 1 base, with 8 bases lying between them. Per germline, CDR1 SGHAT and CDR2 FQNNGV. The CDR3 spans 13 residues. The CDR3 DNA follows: TGTGCCAGCAGCGTAAGAGGGAACACTGAAGCTTTCTTT. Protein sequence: CASSVRGNTEAFF.

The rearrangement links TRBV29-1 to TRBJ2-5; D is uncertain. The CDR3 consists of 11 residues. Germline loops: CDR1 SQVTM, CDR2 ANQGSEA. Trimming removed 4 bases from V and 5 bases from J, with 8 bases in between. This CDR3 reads CSVVEDETQYF. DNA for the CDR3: TGCAGCGTTGTCGAGGATGAGACCCAGTACTTC.

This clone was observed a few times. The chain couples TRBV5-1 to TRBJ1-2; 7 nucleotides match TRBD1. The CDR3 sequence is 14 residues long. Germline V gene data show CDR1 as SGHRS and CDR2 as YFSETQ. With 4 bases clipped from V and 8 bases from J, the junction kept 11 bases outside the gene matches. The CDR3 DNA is TGCGCCAGCAGCACCGGACAGGTTGATGGCGGCTACACCTTC. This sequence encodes CASSTGQVDGGYTF.

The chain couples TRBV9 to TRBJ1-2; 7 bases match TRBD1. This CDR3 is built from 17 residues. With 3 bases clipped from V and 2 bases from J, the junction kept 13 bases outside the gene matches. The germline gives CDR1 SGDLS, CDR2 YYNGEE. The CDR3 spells CASSGRPTGQSNYGYTF. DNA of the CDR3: TGTGCCAGCAGCGGCAGACCGACGGGACAGAGCAACTATGGCTACACCTTC.

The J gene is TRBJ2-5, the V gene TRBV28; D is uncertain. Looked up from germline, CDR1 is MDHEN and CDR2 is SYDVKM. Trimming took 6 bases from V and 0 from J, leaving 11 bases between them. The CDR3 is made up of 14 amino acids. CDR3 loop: CASSRSLNQETQYF. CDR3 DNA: TGTGCCAGCAGCCGTAGTCTCAACCAAGAGACCCAGTACTTC.

The CDR3 nucleotides are TGTGCCAGCAGCTCTAGAGACAGGGGGGATGGCTACACCTTC. Protein: CASSSRDRGDGYTF. The chain recombines TRBV5-4 with TRBJ1-2, with TRBD1 identical over 9 bases. The CDR3 runs to 14 residues. Unmatched junction bases numbered 6, after V lost 3 bases and J lost 6 bases. Germline-derived CDR1 and CDR2 are SGHNT and YYREEE (reference sequence).

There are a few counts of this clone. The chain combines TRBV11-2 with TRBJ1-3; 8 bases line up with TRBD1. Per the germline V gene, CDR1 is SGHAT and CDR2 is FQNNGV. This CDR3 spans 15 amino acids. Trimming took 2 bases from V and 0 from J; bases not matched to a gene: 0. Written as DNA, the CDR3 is TGTGCCAGCAGCTTAACAGGGGGCTCTGGAAACACCATATATTTT. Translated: CASSLTGGSGNTIYF.

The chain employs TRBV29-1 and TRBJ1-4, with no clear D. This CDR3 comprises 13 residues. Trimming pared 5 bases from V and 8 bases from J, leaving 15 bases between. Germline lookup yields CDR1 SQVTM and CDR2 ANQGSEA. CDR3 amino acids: CSVRPTSGEKLFF. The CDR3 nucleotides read TGCAGCGTTCGACCCACATCGGGGGAAAAACTGTTTTTT.

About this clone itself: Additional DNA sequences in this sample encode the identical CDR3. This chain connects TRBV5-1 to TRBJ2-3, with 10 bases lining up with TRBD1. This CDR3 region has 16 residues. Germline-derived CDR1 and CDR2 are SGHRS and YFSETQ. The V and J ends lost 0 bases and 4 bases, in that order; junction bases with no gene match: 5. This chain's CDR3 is CASSLGQGARADTQYF. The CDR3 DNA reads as TGCGCCAGCAGCTTGGGACAGGGGGCCCGAGCAGATACGCAGTATTTT.

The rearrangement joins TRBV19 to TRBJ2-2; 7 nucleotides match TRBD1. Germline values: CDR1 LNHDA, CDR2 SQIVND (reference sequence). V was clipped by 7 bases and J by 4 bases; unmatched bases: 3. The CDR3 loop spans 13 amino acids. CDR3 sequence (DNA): TGTGCCAGTAACAGACAGGGCACCGGGGAGCTGTTTTTT. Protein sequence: CASNRQGTGELFF.

DNA of the CDR3: TGCGCCAGCAGCCCTAAAGACACAAATTACGAGCAGTACGTC. It specifies CASSPKDTNYEQYV. The chain combines TRBV4-1 with TRBJ2-7, with no clear D. Germline CDR1 and CDR2: MGHRA and YSYEKL. The CDR3 totals 14 residues. The V and J ends lost 4 bases and 4 bases respectively, with 14 bases between them.

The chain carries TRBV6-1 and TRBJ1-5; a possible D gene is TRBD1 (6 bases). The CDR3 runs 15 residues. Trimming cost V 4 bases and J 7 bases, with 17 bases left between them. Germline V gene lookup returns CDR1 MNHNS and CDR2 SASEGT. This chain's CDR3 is CASSAGGGAGQPQHF. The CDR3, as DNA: TGTGCCAGCAGTGCCGGAGGGGGGGCCGGCCAGCCCCAGCATTTT.

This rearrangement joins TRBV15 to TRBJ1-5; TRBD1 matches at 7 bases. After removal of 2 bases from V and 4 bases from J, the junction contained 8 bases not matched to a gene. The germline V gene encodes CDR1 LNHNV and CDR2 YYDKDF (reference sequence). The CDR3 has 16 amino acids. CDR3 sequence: CATSRNTGAQNQPQHF. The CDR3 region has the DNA TGTGCCACCAGCAGAAACACAGGGGCGCAGAATCAGCCCCAGCATTTT.

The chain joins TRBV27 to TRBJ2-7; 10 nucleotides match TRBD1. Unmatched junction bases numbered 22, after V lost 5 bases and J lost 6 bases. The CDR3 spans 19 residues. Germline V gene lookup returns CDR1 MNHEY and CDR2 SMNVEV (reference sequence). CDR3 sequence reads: CASSPYNNPGQGTFGEQYV. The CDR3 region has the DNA TGTGCCAGCAGTCCCTACAACAACCCGGGACAGGGGACCTTCGGCGAGCAGTACGTC.

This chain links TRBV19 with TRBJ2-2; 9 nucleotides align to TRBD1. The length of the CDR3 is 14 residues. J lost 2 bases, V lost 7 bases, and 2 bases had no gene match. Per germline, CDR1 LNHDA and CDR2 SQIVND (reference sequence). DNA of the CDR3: TGTGCCAGTACGGGACAGGGCAACACCGGGGAGCTGTTTTTT. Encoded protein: CASTGQGNTGELFF.

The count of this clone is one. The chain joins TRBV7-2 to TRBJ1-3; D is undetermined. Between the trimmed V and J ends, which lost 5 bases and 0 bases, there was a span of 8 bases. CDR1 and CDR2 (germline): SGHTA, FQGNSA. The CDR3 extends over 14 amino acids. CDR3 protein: CASSPDISGNTIYF. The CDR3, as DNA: TGTGCCAGCAGCCCAGACATCTCTGGAAACACCATATATTTT.

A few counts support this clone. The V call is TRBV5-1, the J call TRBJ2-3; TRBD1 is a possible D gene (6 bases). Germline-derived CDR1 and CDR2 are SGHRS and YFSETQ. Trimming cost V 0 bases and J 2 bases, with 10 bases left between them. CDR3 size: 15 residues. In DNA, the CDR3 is TGCGCCAGCAGCTTGGACACAGGGCACACAGATACGCAGTATTTT. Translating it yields CASSLDTGHTDTQYF.

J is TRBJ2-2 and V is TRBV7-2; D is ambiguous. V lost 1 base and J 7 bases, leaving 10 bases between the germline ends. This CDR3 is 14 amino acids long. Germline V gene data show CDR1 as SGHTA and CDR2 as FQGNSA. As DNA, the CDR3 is TGTGCCAGCAGCTTAGAGTCGGTAGTCGGGGAGCTGTTTTTT. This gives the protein CASSLESVVGELFF.

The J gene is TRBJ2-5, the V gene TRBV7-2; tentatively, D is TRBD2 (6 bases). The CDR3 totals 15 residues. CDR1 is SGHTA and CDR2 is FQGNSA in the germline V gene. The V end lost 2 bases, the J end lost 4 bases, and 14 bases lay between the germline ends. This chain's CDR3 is CASSLTTGTLETQYF. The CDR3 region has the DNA TGTGCCAGCAGCTTAACTACCGGGACTTTAGAGACCCAGTACTTC.

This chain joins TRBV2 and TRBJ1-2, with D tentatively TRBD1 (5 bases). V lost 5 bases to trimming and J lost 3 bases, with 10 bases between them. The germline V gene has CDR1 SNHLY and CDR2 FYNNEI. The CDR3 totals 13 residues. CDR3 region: CASSPDKDYGYTF. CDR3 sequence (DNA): TGTGCCAGCAGTCCGGACAAAGACTATGGCTACACCTTC.

DNA for the CDR3: TGTGCCAGCCAAAGGGGCCGTAACTATGGCTACACCTTC. Translating it yields CASQRGRNYGYTF. This rearrangement joins TRBV28 to TRBJ1-2; D might be TRBD1 (5 bases). Trimming cost V 8 bases and J 1 base, with 11 bases left between them. The CDR3 spans 13 residues. Germline V CDR1 and CDR2: MDHEN, SYDVKM.

As DNA, the CDR3 is TGCAGCGTGGGGCTTGAGAACTCTTACAATGAGCAGTTCTTC. It codes for CSVGLENSYNEQFF. The chain joins TRBV29-1 to TRBJ2-1; D is possibly TRBD1 (5 bases). Germline lookup yields CDR1 SQVTM and CDR2 ANQGSEA. The length of the CDR3 is 14 residues. Trimming removed 6 bases from V and 4 bases from J, with 16 bases in between.

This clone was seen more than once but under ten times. The CDR3 DNA reads TGTGTCAGAAGCTTAGGGGGCCCCCCTCGAGGAGATACGCAGTATTTT. It is translated as CVRSLGGPPRGDTQYF. The V gene is TRBV7-5, the J gene TRBJ2-3; TRBD1, as called in the table, went unchecked against the DNA. TRBV7-5 is a pseudogene segment. The CDR3 sequence is 16 residues long.

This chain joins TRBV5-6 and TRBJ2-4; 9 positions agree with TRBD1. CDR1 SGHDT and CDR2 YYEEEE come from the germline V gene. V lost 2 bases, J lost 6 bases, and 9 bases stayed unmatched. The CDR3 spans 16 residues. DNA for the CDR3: TGTGCCAGCAGCTTACGACAGGGGGTTGTCGGAAACATTCAGTACTTC. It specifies CASSLRQGVVGNIQYF.